The T cell receptor (beta chain) under discussion was sequenced for a study of human T cells and chemical hapten exposure. Via MiXCR, TCRdb re-called the 5' RACE reads, giving one row per CDR3 protein. The sample lists about 81,000 distinct CDR3 sequences; approximately 8% were seen once. Unfractionated whole blood was the source from which total RNA was extracted. At least ten counts were recorded for this clonotype. Germline values: CDR1 MNHEY, CDR2 SVGAGI. Trimming at V came to 5 bases and at J to 7 bases, leaving 3 bases not matched to a gene. CDR3 length: 12 amino acids. V is TRBV6-5 and J is TRBJ1-1; 8 bases agree with TRBD1. The sequence derives from a male donor in good health. The CDR3 coding sequence is TGTGCCAGCAGTCGACAGGGGAATGAAGCTTTCTTT. Translating gives CASSRQGNEAFF.